This is a list of T cell receptor beta chains from one sample in a study of PD-L1 blockade in urothelial cancer. Produced via immunoSEQ multiplex PCR; TCRdb's table is partial and in-frame only. Here the sample spans tens of thousands of clones, about nine tenths being singletons. This specimen was PBMCs, taken around atezolizumab (anti-PD-L1) treatment. These TCRs come from a woman aged 65 to 85 with urothelial cancer. CDR3s include the opening cysteine and the closing phenylalanine or tryptophan. The order of the fields is V gene, clone size, J gene, D gene, CDR3 protein, CDR3 DNA. The D gene is left open where the match is weak. Expanded clones get a size class; other rows say once, few or many, or leave the size out.

>TRBV30|-|TRBJ1-3|-
CAWTGAASGNTIYF
TGTGCCTGGACAGGGGCAGCCTCTGGAAACACCATATATTTT
>TRBV4-1|-|TRBJ1-2|-
CASSQDWAPLQGWIVYGYTF
TGCGCCAGCAGCCAAGATTGGGCCCCCTTACAGGGTTGGATAGTGTATGGCTACACCTTC
>TRBV6-5|-|TRBJ2-7|TRBD1
CASSFTGTETAYEQYF
TGTGCCAGCAGTTTTACCGGGACAGAGACAGCCTACGAGCAGTACTTC
>TRBV2|few|TRBJ2-1|TRBD1
CASTPTGNSVNEQFF
TGTGCCAGCACCCCGACAGGGAATTCGGTCAATGAGCAGTTCTTC
>TRBV28|-|TRBJ2-3|TRBD2
CASSPAGVQKPQYF
TGTGCCAGCAGCCCAGCGGGAGTCCAGAAGCCGCAGTATTTT
>TRBV4-1|-|TRBJ2-5|TRBD1
CASSQEGTVQETQYF
TGCGCCAGCAGCCAAGAAGGGACAGTCCAAGAGACCCAGTACTTC
>TRBV5-1|-|TRBJ2-1|TRBD1
CASSLDQGAPRYNEQFF
TGCGCCAGCAGCTTGGACCAGGGGGCGCCTCGATACAATGAGCAGTTCTTC
>TRBV10-2|-|TRBJ2-7|TRBD1
CASRQGVHYEQYF
TGCGCCAGCAGGCAGGGGGTTCACTACGAGCAGTACTTC
>TRBV10-3|-|TRBJ2-5|-
CAISEPGEETQYF
TGTGCCATCAGTGAGCCCGGGGAAGAGACCCAGTACTTC
>TRBV10-3|-|TRBJ2-3|TRBD2
CAISEERGDTDTQYF
TGTGCCATCAGTGAAGAGCGGGGGGACACAGATACGCAGTATTTT
>TRBV28|-|TRBJ1-6|TRBD1
CASSSGQGASNSPLHF
TGTGCCAGCAGTTCGGGACAGGGGGCCAGCAATTCACCCCTCCACTTT
>TRBV25-1|-|TRBJ2-7|-
CASSEPEVYEQYF
TGTGCCAGCAGTGAACCAGAGGTTTACGAGCAGTACTTC
>TRBV27|-|TRBJ2-7|-
CASTPSLLVSRKPFSYEQYF
TGTGCCAGCACCCCCTCCCTCCTGGTTTCGAGAAAGCCGTTCTCCTACGAGCAGTACTTC
>TRBV6-5|many|TRBJ2-5|-
CASSYTGSETQYF
TGTGCCAGCAGTTATACAGGGTCGGAGACCCAGTACTTC
>TRBV18|-|TRBJ2-2|-
CASSLAGTGTGELFF
TGTGCCAGCTCATTGGCGGGGACGGGCACCGGGGAGCTGTTTTTT
>TRBV10-3|-|TRBJ2-5|-
CAISEGDYTEEGETQYF
TGTGCCATCAGTGAAGGTGACTACACCGAGGAAGGTGAGACCCAGTACTTC
>TRBV5-1|-|TRBJ2-6|-
CASSSGAGANVLTF
TGCGCCAGCAGCTCAGGGGCTGGGGCCAACGTCCTGACTTTC
>TRBV5-1|-|TRBJ2-7|TRBD2
CASSSGLNYEQYF
TGCGCCAGCAGCTCGGGACTAAATTACGAGCAGTACTTC
>TRBV5-1|-|TRBJ1-1|TRBD1
CASSFSGTGGTEAFF
TGCGCCAGCAGCTTCTCCGGGACAGGCGGCACTGAAGCTTTCTTT
>TRBV6-5|-|TRBJ2-1|-
CASSLSTSSYNEQFF
TGTGCCAGCAGTCTGTCGACATCTTCCTACAATGAGCAGTTCTTC
>TRBV4-1|few|TRBJ1-1|TRBD1
CASSQVPMGVDRGNTEAFF
TGCGCCAGCAGCCAAGTCCCGATGGGGGTGGACAGGGGGAACACTGAAGCTTTCTTT
>TRBV10-3|-|TRBJ2-7|TRBD2
CAISESSGGMVVYEQYF
TGTGCCATCAGTGAGTCGTCGGGGGGGATGGTCGTCTACGAGCAGTACTTC
>TRBV5-1|once|TRBJ2-1|-
CASSLDLDKSYNEQFF
TGCGCCAGCAGCTTGGATTTGGACAAAAGTTACAATGAGCAGTTCTTC
>TRBV7-2|-|TRBJ1-1|-
CASSTGVGTEAFF
TGTGCCAGCAGCACCGGGGTTGGCACTGAAGCTTTCTTT
>TRBV5-6|-|TRBJ2-5|-
CASSFWGHFEYF
TGTGCCAGCAGCTTCTGGGGACACTTTGAGTACTTC
>TRBV29-1|-|TRBJ2-7|-
CSAYYRDEQYF
TGCAGCGCGTACTACAGGGACGAGCAGTACTTC
>TRBV28|many|TRBJ2-1|TRBD2
CASSFFVAGGNEQFF
TGTGCCAGCAGTTTCTTCGTAGCGGGAGGCAATGAGCAGTTCTTC
>TRBV6-1|-|TRBJ2-7|-
CASSDWLGGEQYF
TGTGCCAGCAGTGACTGGCTAGGGGGCGAGCAGTACTTC
>TRBV7-9|-|TRBJ2-7|-
CASSLGTAPAYEQYF
TGTGCCAGCAGCTTAGGGACAGCACCCGCCTACGAGCAGTACTTC
>TRBV5-1|-|TRBJ2-7|TRBD1
CASSKGQGASEQYF
TGCGCCAGCAGCAAAGGACAGGGGGCCAGCGAGCAGTACTTC
>TRBV28|-|TRBJ1-2|TRBD1
CASSLLDRGRGYTF
TGTGCCAGCAGTTTATTGGACAGGGGGCGCGGCTACACCTTC
>TRBV7-9|-|TRBJ2-3|-
CASSLAIGASGTDTQYF
TGTGCCAGCAGCTTAGCCATTGGGGCTAGCGGCACAGATACGCAGTATTTT
>TRBV15|-|TRBJ2-2|-
CATRRGGAGELFF
TGTGCCACCAGAAGAGGGGGGGCCGGGGAGCTGTTTTTT
>TRBV7-8|-|TRBJ1-3|-
CASSLLRADGNTIYF
TGTGCCAGCAGCTTACTCAGGGCGGATGGAAACACCATATATTTT
>TRBV11-2|few|TRBJ1-5|TRBD1
CASSLGGGDQPQHF
TGTGCCAGCAGCTTAGGAGGGGGCGACCAGCCCCAGCATTTT
>TRBV9|-|TRBJ2-3|TRBD2
CASSLLAADVTQYF
TGTGCCAGCAGCTTACTAGCGGCAGACGTTACGCAGTATTTT
>TRBV11-3|-|TRBJ2-5|TRBD1
CASSRGTGGETQYF
TGTGCCAGCAGCAGGGGGACAGGCGGAGAGACCCAGTACTTC
>TRBV30|-|TRBJ2-1|TRBD2
CAWSPLAGGPGEQFF
TGTGCCTGGAGCCCACTAGCGGGAGGGCCCGGTGAGCAGTTCTTC
>TRBV7-8|-|TRBJ2-3|TRBD2
CASSTRTSKATDTQYF
TGTGCCAGCAGCACCAGGACTAGCAAGGCCACAGATACGCAGTATTTT
>TRBV29-1|once|TRBJ2-1|TRBD2
CSVYGLAGRNNEQFF
TGCAGCGTGTATGGACTAGCGGGAAGAAACAATGAGCAGTTCTTC
>TRBV11-3|few|TRBJ2-1|TRBD2
CASSSGLAYNEQFF
TGTGCCAGCAGCTCGGGACTAGCCTACAATGAGCAGTTCTTC
>TRBV4-2|-|TRBJ1-4|TRBD1
CASSRGTVNEKLFF
TGTGCCAGCAGCCGAGGGACAGTCAATGAAAAACTGTTTTTT
>TRBV10-3|-|TRBJ1-4|-
CAIRADNEKLFF
TGTGCCATCAGGGCAGATAATGAAAAACTGTTTTTT
>TRBV7-8|-|TRBJ2-7|TRBD2
CASSLVPGGAANEQYF
TGTGCCAGCAGCTTAGTCCCCGGGGGGGCGGCTAACGAGCAGTACTTC
>TRBV10-1|-|TRBJ1-1|TRBD1
CASSWDRGGTEAFF
TGCGCCAGCAGCTGGGACAGGGGGGGCACTGAAGCTTTCTTT
>TRBV21-1|-|TRBJ1-4|-
CASSKGGTGSIEKLFF
TGTGCCAGCAGCAAAGGGGGGACAGGTTCTATCGAAAAACTGTTTTTT
>TRBV5-1|-|TRBJ1-3|-
CASSLAGGNTIYF
TGCGCCAGCAGCTTGGCGGGGGGAAACACCATATATTTT
>TRBV2|once|TRBJ2-6|-
CASSAADSGANVLTF
TGTGCCAGCAGTGCCGCGGACTCTGGGGCCAACGTCCTGACTTTC
>TRBV18|-|TRBJ2-7|-
CASSPRGHSYEQYF
TGTGCCAGCTCACCGCGGGGGCACTCCTACGAGCAGTACTTC
>TRBV9|-|TRBJ2-7|-
CASSVGQGGAYEQYF
TGTGCCAGCAGCGTAGGCCAGGGGGGAGCCTACGAGCAGTACTTC
>TRBV7-9|-|TRBJ1-1|TRBD1
CASSLATGGVTEAFF
TGTGCCAGCAGCTTAGCAACAGGGGGTGTCACTGAAGCTTTCTTT
>TRBV27|-|TRBJ2-3|-
CASSPSRHTQYF
TGTGCCAGCAGCCCGAGCAGGCATACGCAGTATTTT
>TRBV28|-|TRBJ2-5|-
CASSAGGQGFQETQYF
TGTGCCAGCAGTGCGGGGGGACAGGGATTCCAAGAGACCCAGTACTTC
>TRBV5-4|-|TRBJ1-1|-
CASSFREGLNTEAFF
TGTGCCAGCAGCTTCAGGGAGGGGTTGAACACTGAAGCTTTCTTT
>TRBV2|-|TRBJ1-2|TRBD1
CASSSRTTGGDYGYTF
TGTGCCAGCAGTTCTCGGACAACAGGGGGCGACTATGGCTACACCTTC
>TRBV5-1|-|TRBJ2-5|TRBD2
CASSFGLAGGRKTQYF
TGCGCCAGCAGCTTCGGACTAGCGGGGGGCCGGAAGACCCAGTACTTC
>TRBV5-4|-|TRBJ2-3|-
CASSLEGTADTQYF
TGTGCCAGCAGCTTGGAAGGAACAGCAGATACGCAGTATTTT